A selection of T cell receptor beta chains follows, all from one sample in a study of blood T cell repertoires in COVID-19. Assay used: immunoSEQ multiplex PCR; TCRdb lists only in-frame clones, some missing. The sample shows 56,000 or so clones, 80% to 90% of them seen only once. The sequenced sample consisted of peripheral blood. The receptors stem from a human donor in a cohort sampled during active COVID-19. Each CDR3 is given with its conserved first and last residue. Fields, in order: CDR3 length, J gene, V gene, D gene, CDR3 DNA, CDR3 protein. A D gene is named only where the DNA matches it firmly.

>15|TRBJ1-1|TRBV15|-
TGTGCCACCAGCAGAGATGCCAGGGAGAACACTGAAGCTTTCTTT
CATSRDARENTEAFF
>16|TRBJ1-1|TRBV4-2|-
TGTGCCAGCAGCCAAGATCCCGGGGGTCGAAACACTGAAGCTTTCTTT
CASSQDPGGRNTEAFF
>16|TRBJ2-5|TRBV6-5|TRBD1
TGTGCCAGCAGTTACTCCGGGACAGGAATTCTAGAGACCCAGTACTTC
CASSYSGTGILETQYF
>14|TRBJ2-1|TRBV5-1|TRBD2
TGCGCCAGCAGCTTATTCGGGGGGGAGGATGAGCAGTTCTTC
CASSLFGGEDEQFF
>15|TRBJ1-4|TRBV7-9|-
TGTGCCAGCATACTAACAGGGAGTTCTAATGAAAAACTGTTTTTT
CASILTGSSNEKLFF
>15|TRBJ2-5|TRBV5-1|TRBD1
TGCGCCAGCAGCGTGGGACAGGGGGCATTAGAGACCCAGTACTTC
CASSVGQGALETQYF
>16|TRBJ1-1|TRBV6-5|TRBD1
TGTGCCAGCAGTTACTACTCCGGGACAGCGTACACTGAAGCTTTCTTT
CASSYYSGTAYTEAFF
>16|TRBJ2-2|TRBV30|-
TGTGCCTGGAGTCTGGTTCCAGATACGAACACCGGGGAGCTGTTTTTT
CAWSLVPDTNTGELFF
>16|TRBJ2-7|TRBV6-2/TRBV6-3|TRBD2
TGTGCCAGCAGTTATGGCGGGGGGACGGTTTCCTACGAGCAGTACTTC
CASSYGGGTVSYEQYF
>16|TRBJ1-5|TRBV4-2|-
TGTGCCAGCAGCCAAGACGCACAGGCCGACAATCAGCCCCAGCATTTT
CASSQDAQADNQPQHF
>19|TRBJ1-5|TRBV12-2|-
TGTGCAAGTCGCACCAACAGGGGGCAAACACGGGATAGCAATCAGCCCCAGCATTTT
CASRTNRGQTRDSNQPQHF